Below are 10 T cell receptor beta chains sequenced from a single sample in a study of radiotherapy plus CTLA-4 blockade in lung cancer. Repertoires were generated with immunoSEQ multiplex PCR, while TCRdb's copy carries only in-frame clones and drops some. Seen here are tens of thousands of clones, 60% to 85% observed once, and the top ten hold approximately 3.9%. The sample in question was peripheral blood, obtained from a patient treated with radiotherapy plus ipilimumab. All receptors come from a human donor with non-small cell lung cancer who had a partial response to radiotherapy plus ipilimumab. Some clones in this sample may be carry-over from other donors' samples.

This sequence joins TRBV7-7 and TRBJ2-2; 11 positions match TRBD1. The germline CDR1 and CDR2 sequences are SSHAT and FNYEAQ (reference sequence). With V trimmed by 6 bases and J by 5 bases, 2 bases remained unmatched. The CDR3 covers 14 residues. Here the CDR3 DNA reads TGTGCCAGCAGGAGGGACAGGGGGACCGGGGAGCTGTTTTTT. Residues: CASRRDRGTGELFF.

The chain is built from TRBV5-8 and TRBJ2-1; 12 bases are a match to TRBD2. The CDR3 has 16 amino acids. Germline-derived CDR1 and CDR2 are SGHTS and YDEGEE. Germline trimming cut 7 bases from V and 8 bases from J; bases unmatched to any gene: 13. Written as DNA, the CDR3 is TGTGCCAGCTCAGCACTAGCGGGGGGTCTAGGAGATGAGCAGTTCTTC. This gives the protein CASSALAGGLGDEQFF. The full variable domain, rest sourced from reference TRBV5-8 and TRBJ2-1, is EAGVTQSPTHLIKTRGQQATLRCSPISGHTSVYWYQQALGLGLQFLLWYDEGEERNRGNFPPRFSGRQFPNYSSELNVNALELEDSALYLCASSALAGGLGDEQFFGPGTRLTVL.

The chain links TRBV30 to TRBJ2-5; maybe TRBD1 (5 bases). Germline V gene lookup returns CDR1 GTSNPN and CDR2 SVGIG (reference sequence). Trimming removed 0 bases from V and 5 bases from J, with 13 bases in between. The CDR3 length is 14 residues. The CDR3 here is CAWSVGGHGETQYF. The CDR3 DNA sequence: TGTGCCTGGAGTGTAGGCGGACATGGGGAGACCCAGTACTTC.

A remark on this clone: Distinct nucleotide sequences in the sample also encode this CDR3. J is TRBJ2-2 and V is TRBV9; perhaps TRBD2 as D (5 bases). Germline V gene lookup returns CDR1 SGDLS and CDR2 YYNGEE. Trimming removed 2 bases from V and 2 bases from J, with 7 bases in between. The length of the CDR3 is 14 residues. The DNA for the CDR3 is TGTGCCAGCAGCGTGGCTAGCAACACCGGGGAGCTGTTTTTT. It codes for CASSVASNTGELFF.

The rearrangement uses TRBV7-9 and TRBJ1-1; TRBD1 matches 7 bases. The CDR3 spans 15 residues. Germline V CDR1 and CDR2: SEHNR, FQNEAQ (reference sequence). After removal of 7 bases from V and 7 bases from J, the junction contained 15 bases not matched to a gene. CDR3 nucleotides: TGTGCCAGCACCCCTCCCACGGCAGGGGGTGGTGAAGCTTTCTTT. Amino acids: CASTPPTAGGGEAFF.

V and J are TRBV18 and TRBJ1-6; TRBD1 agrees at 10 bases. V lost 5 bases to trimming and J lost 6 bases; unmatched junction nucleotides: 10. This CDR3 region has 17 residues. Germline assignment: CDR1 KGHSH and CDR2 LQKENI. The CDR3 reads CASSFPGQGIFNSPLHF. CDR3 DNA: TGTGCCAGCTCATTTCCGGGACAGGGGATTTTTAATTCACCCCTCCACTTT. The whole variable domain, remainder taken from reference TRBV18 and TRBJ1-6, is NAGVMQNPRHLVRRRGQEARLRCSPMKGHSHVYWYRQLPEEGLKFMVYLQKENIIDESGMPKERFSAEFPKEGPSILRIQQVVRGDSAAYFCASSFPGQGIFNSPLHFGNGTRLTVT.

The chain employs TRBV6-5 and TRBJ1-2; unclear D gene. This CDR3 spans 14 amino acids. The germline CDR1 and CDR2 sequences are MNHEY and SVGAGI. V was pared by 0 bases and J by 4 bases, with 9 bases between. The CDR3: CASSYSSGTYGYTF. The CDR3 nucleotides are TGTGCCAGCAGTTACTCTTCAGGAACCTATGGCTACACCTTC.

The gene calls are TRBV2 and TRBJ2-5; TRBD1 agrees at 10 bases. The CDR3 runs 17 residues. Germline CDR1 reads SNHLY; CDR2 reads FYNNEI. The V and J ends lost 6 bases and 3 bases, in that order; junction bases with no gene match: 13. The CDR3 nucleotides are TGTGCCAGCAGGAAGGGACAGGGGTTGGTCGAAGAAGAGACCCAGTACTTC. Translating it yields CASRKGQGLVEEETQYF.

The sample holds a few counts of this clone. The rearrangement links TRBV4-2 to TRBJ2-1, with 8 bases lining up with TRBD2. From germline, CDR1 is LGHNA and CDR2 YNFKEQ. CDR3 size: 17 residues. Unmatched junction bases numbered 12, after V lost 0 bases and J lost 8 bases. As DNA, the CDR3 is TGTGCCAGCAGCCAAGATTACCGGGGGGGGCCCAAGGATGAGCAGTTCTTC. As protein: CASSQDYRGGPKDEQFF.

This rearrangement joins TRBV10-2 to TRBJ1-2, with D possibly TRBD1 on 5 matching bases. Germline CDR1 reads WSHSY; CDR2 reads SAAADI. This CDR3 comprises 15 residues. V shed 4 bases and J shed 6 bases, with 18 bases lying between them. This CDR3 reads CASSARGRDFDGYTF. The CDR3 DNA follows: TGCGCCAGCAGTGCCCGGGGAAGGGACTTTGATGGCTACACCTTC.